These 8 T cell receptor beta chains came from one sample sequenced in a study of blood T cell repertoires in COVID-19. Generated by immunoSEQ multiplex PCR, the TCRdb table keeps only in-frame clones and is missing some. The data show around 230,000 clones, about nine tenths seen once. Sequencing was performed on PBMCs or T cells enriched from blood (not recorded which). Receptors were obtained from a woman in her thirties with acute COVID-19.

A note on this clone: Being one base from a much bigger clone, this may be a read error. Distinct nucleotide sequences in the sample also encode this CDR3. The chain has TRBV27 and TRBJ2-7; a weak D match, TRBD1 (6 bases). CDR3 length equals 14 residues. CDR1 is MNHEY, CDR2 SMNVEV, per germline (reference sequence). The CDR3 nucleotides are TGTGCCAGCAGCCTACAGGGACCCCCCTACGAGCAGTATTTC. It codes for CASSLQGPPYEQYF.

The chain carries TRBV5-3 and TRBJ1-1, with D unresolved. TRBV5-3 has ORF status, its function being uncertain. The CDR3 loop spans 10 amino acids. Trimming shortened V by 4 bases and J by 7 bases, and 5 bases separated the two germline ends. The CDR3 DNA sequence: TGTGCCAGAAGCCGGGGTGAAGCTTTCTTT. This encodes CARSRGEAFF.

In this sample, this clone turned up a few times. The gene calls are TRBV20-1 and TRBJ2-2; D might be TRBD2 (5 bases). CDR1 DFQATT and CDR2 SNEGSKA come from the germline V gene (reference sequence). The CDR3 covers 13 residues. Trimming pared 3 bases from V and 4 bases from J, leaving 9 bases between. This chain's CDR3 is CSASPGITGELFF. The CDR3 DNA sequence: TGCAGTGCTAGTCCCGGGATCACCGGGGAGCTGTTTTTT.

CDR3: CSAKQNTEAFF. The CDR3 DNA reads as TGCAGTGCCAAGCAAAACACTGAAGCTTTCTTT. V is TRBV20-1 and J is TRBJ1-1; D not certain. The CDR3 has 11 residues. V shed 6 bases and J shed 2 bases, with 7 bases lying between them. CDR1 and CDR2 (germline): DFQATT, SNEGSKA (reference sequence).

This chain connects TRBV5-1 to TRBJ2-3; 9 bases line up with TRBD2. Germline CDR1 reads SGHRS; CDR2 reads YFSETQ. This CDR3 has 17 residues. Unmatched junction bases numbered 12, after V lost 4 bases and J lost 3 bases. CDR3 coding DNA: TGCGCCAGCAGCCTGACCGGGACTAGCATTTTGACAGATACGCAGTATTTT. This translates into CASSLTGTSILTDTQYF. The variable domain in full, completed from reference TRBV5-1 and TRBJ2-3, reads KAGVTQTPRYLIKTRGQQVTLSCSPISGHRSVSWYQQTPGQGLQFLFEYFSETQRNKGNFPGRFSGRQFSNSRSEMNVSTLELGDSALYLCASSLTGTSILTDTQYFGPGTRLTVL.

This clone was seen just once. The chain couples TRBV15 to TRBJ2-4, with 7 bases matching TRBD1. Germline CDR1 LNHNV, CDR2 YYDKDF (reference sequence). The CDR3 totals 15 residues. The ends lost 0 bases at V and 6 bases at J; junction bases unmatched: 5. Here the CDR3 reads CATSRDFQGVNIQYF. The CDR3 DNA reads TGTGCCACCAGCAGAGATTTCCAGGGGGTAAACATTCAGTACTTC.

The rearrangement uses TRBV29-1 and TRBJ2-1; D gene uncertain. Germline CDR1 reads SQVTM; CDR2 reads ANQGSEA. The CDR3 totals 14 residues. Trimming took 3 bases from V and 0 from J, leaving 9 bases between them. CDR3 amino acids: CSVERWSSYNEQFF. DNA for the CDR3: TGCAGCGTTGAGAGGTGGAGCTCCTACAATGAGCAGTTCTTC.

This chain uses TRBV6-5 with TRBJ1-6, with a tentative D call TRBD1 (6 bases). Trimming pared 5 bases from V and 7 bases from J, leaving 12 bases between. The germline V gene has CDR1 MNHEY and CDR2 SVGAGI. This CDR3 comprises 14 residues. Written as DNA, the CDR3 is TGTGCCAGCAGTAGAGACAGGACCAATTCACCCCTCCACTTT. It is translated as CASSRDRTNSPLHF.